This TCR beta chain appears in the sequencing data of a study of T-cell memory formation after mild COVID-19. TCRdb reanalysed the 5' RACE reads using MiXCR and keeps one entry per CDR3 protein. The sample carries 450,000 or so distinct CDR3 sequences, about 23% recorded once. V lost 5 bases to trimming and J lost 1 base, with 12 bases between them. The germline V gene has CDR1 LGHNA and CDR2 YNFKEQ. CDR3 length: 15 amino acids. The receptor was derived from an adult woman who had mild COVID-19 (a few samples of this study predate the infection). Cell type and time point are not known. Sequencing was carried out using PBMCs or a T cell subset sorted from them (not recorded which). The chain is built from TRBV4-2 and TRBJ1-3, with a weak D call TRBD1 (5 bases). The DNA of the CDR3 is TGTGCCAGCAGCTCATATCGGGGGTCTGGAAACACCATATATTTT. This sequence encodes CASSSYRGSGNTIYF.